Listed below are T cell receptor beta chains from one sample, sequenced in a study of shared clonotypes between healthy human individuals. Libraries were prepared by immunoSEQ multiplex PCR; TCRdb keeps only in-frame clonotypes and omits some of them. The sample has around 1.1 million clones; 70% to 80% are singletons. Sequencing was performed on memory CD4+ T cells from PBMCs. The receptor source for this set is a man between 18 and 29 years old in good health. Some clones in this sample may be carry-over from other donors' samples. Both conserved end residues are part of each CDR3. Fields, in order: CDR3 DNA, CDR3 protein, D gene, clone size, V gene, J gene. D genes are given only for firm matches. Clone size appears in some rows only: once, few, many, or a class for an expanded clone.

CDR3nt: TGTGCCAGCAGCTTAGGGACTAGCGGGAGTTGGGCGGACATTCAGTACTTC
CDR3aa: CASSLGTSGSWADIQYF
d_gene: TRBD2
abundance: NA
v_gene: TRBV5-4
j_gene: TRBJ2-4

CDR3nt: TGCGCCAGCAGCTCCCGGGGGCCCTCCTACAATGAGCAGTTCTTC
CDR3aa: CASSSRGPSYNEQFF
d_gene: NA
abundance: NA
v_gene: TRBV5-1
j_gene: TRBJ2-1

CDR3nt: TGTGCCAGCAGTGAGGGCGGGACTAGTGCCTACGAGCAGTACTTC
CDR3aa: CASSEGGTSAYEQYF
d_gene: TRBD2
abundance: NA
v_gene: TRBV2
j_gene: TRBJ2-7

CDR3nt: TGCGCCAGCAGTCCGAACTCCTACAATGAGCAGTTCTTC
CDR3aa: CASSPNSYNEQFF
d_gene: NA
abundance: NA
v_gene: TRBV5-1
j_gene: TRBJ2-1

CDR3nt: TGTGCCAGCAGCTTGGGCCCTGGGGACACTGAAGCTTTCTTT
CDR3aa: CASSLGPGDTEAFF
d_gene: NA
abundance: NA
v_gene: TRBV5-4
j_gene: TRBJ1-1

CDR3nt: TGTGCCAGCAGTTACCAGATCACGGGATCCGGGGAGCTGTTTTTT
CDR3aa: CASSYQITGSGELFF
d_gene: NA
abundance: NA
v_gene: TRBV6-5
j_gene: TRBJ2-2

CDR3nt: TGTGCCAGCAGCCCCGGGAGCGCAGATACGCAGTATTTT
CDR3aa: CASSPGSADTQYF
d_gene: NA
abundance: NA
v_gene: TRBV7-3
j_gene: TRBJ2-3

CDR3nt: TGTGCCTGGAGGGGGGATGATCAGCCCCAGCATTTT
CDR3aa: CAWRGDDQPQHF
d_gene: NA
abundance: NA
v_gene: TRBV30
j_gene: TRBJ1-5

CDR3nt: TGTGCCAGTAGTATCCAAATCAATCAGCCCCAGCATTTT
CDR3aa: CASSIQINQPQHF
d_gene: NA
abundance: NA
v_gene: TRBV19
j_gene: TRBJ1-5

CDR3nt: TGTGCCAGCAGTGAGGCCTTAACAGGGCTTGGCTACACCTTC
CDR3aa: CASSEALTGLGYTF
d_gene: NA
abundance: NA
v_gene: TRBV6-1
j_gene: TRBJ1-2

CDR3nt: TGCGCCAGCAGCTTGGCCGGGAAAGAACGGTCACCCCTCCACTTT
CDR3aa: CASSLAGKERSPLHF
d_gene: NA
abundance: NA
v_gene: TRBV5-1
j_gene: TRBJ1-6

CDR3nt: TGTGCCAGCAGCTTACAGGACTCTGGGGCCAACGTCCTGACTTTC
CDR3aa: CASSLQDSGANVLTF
d_gene: NA
abundance: few
v_gene: TRBV7-3
j_gene: TRBJ2-6

CDR3nt: TGTGCCAGCATACCGGGAATATCGAACTATGGCTACACCTTC
CDR3aa: CASIPGISNYGYTF
d_gene: NA
abundance: once
v_gene: TRBV5-8
j_gene: TRBJ1-2

CDR3nt: TGCGCCAGCAGCTTGGGATGGCAGGGGGCCTCTGAAGCTTTCTTT
CDR3aa: CASSLGWQGASEAFF
d_gene: TRBD1
abundance: NA
v_gene: TRBV5-1
j_gene: TRBJ1-1

CDR3nt: TGTGCCAGCAGCTTGGCAACTAGCGGGAAAGAGACCCAGTACTTC
CDR3aa: CASSLATSGKETQYF
d_gene: TRBD2
abundance: NA
v_gene: TRBV5-5
j_gene: TRBJ2-5

CDR3nt: TGTGCCAGCAGCCCGAGGCCAGCCTCCAATGAGCAGTTCTTC
CDR3aa: CASSPRPASNEQFF
d_gene: NA
abundance: many
v_gene: TRBV9
j_gene: TRBJ2-1

CDR3nt: TGCAGTGCTGCCCCGGGTCCGCATTTT
CDR3aa: CSAAPGPHF
d_gene: NA
abundance: few
v_gene: TRBV20-1
j_gene: TRBJ1-5

CDR3nt: TGCGCCAGCAGCTTGGAAGGTCAGCCCCAGCATTTT
CDR3aa: CASSLEGQPQHF
d_gene: NA
abundance: NA
v_gene: TRBV5-1
j_gene: TRBJ1-5

CDR3nt: TGTGCCAGCTCGAGTACAGGACTAGGCAAAAACATTCAGTACTTC
CDR3aa: CASSSTGLGKNIQYF
d_gene: TRBD2
abundance: NA
v_gene: TRBV28
j_gene: TRBJ2-4

CDR3nt: TGCGCCAGCAGCCAAGTTCGCGGATCGACCTACGAGCAGTACTTC
CDR3aa: CASSQVRGSTYEQYF
d_gene: NA
abundance: NA
v_gene: TRBV4-3
j_gene: TRBJ2-7

CDR3nt: TGTGCCAGCAGCTTAGCGGGGGGCTTAAACTACGAGCAGTACTTC
CDR3aa: CASSLAGGLNYEQYF
d_gene: NA
abundance: NA
v_gene: TRBV7-9
j_gene: TRBJ2-7

CDR3nt: TGCGCCAGCAGTCCAACCGGGACAGGGGTGGGGGTTGACGGTGAGCAGTTCTTC
CDR3aa: CASSPTGTGVGVDGEQFF
d_gene: TRBD1
abundance: NA
v_gene: TRBV10-2
j_gene: TRBJ2-1

CDR3nt: TGCAGCGTTGGACTCCATCGGACAGGGCTAGGCTACACCTTC
CDR3aa: CSVGLHRTGLGYTF
d_gene: TRBD1
abundance: NA
v_gene: TRBV29-1
j_gene: TRBJ1-2

CDR3nt: TGTGCCTGGAGTGAAGGGGATGGCACTGAAGCTTTCTTT
CDR3aa: CAWSEGDGTEAFF
d_gene: NA
abundance: NA
v_gene: TRBV30
j_gene: TRBJ1-1

CDR3nt: TGCGCCAGCAGCCAAGATGAGCGGGAGGCCAATAGCACAGATACGCAGTATTTT
CDR3aa: CASSQDEREANSTDTQYF
d_gene: TRBD2
abundance: few
v_gene: TRBV4-3
j_gene: TRBJ2-3

CDR3nt: TGTGCCAGCAGCGTCGGGCCGATTGAAAACACCATATATTTT
CDR3aa: CASSVGPIENTIYF
d_gene: NA
abundance: NA
v_gene: TRBV5-6
j_gene: TRBJ1-3

CDR3nt: TGTGCCTGGAGTCTACTAGCGGGTAGCACAGATACGCAGTATTTT
CDR3aa: CAWSLLAGSTDTQYF
d_gene: TRBD2
abundance: NA
v_gene: TRBV30
j_gene: TRBJ2-3

CDR3nt: TGTGCCAGCAGCCAAGGAGGGGGCGCATCTGGAGCTTTCTTT
CDR3aa: CASSQGGGASGAFF
d_gene: TRBD1
abundance: few
v_gene: TRBV4-2
j_gene: TRBJ1-1

CDR3nt: TGTGCCAGCAGTTTACAGGTGCAGGACTATGGCTACACCTTC
CDR3aa: CASSLQVQDYGYTF
d_gene: NA
abundance: few
v_gene: TRBV28
j_gene: TRBJ1-2

CDR3nt: TGCGCCAGCAGCTTGCCCCTAGCGGGAGCCGGCAATGAGCAGTTCTTC
CDR3aa: CASSLPLAGAGNEQFF
d_gene: TRBD2
abundance: NA
v_gene: TRBV5-1
j_gene: TRBJ2-1

CDR3nt: TGTGCCAGCAGCTTGACCCTTCGAGGGGAGCTGTTTTTT
CDR3aa: CASSLTLRGELFF
d_gene: NA
abundance: NA
v_gene: TRBV5-4
j_gene: TRBJ2-2

CDR3nt: TGTGCCAGCAGGGACAGCCGCTCTGGGGCCAACGTCCTGACTTTC
CDR3aa: CASRDSRSGANVLTF
d_gene: NA
abundance: once
v_gene: TRBV6-5
j_gene: TRBJ2-6

CDR3nt: TGTGCCAGCAGTCCGCCGACAGGGGGGAACACTGAAGCTTTCTTT
CDR3aa: CASSPPTGGNTEAFF
d_gene: TRBD1
abundance: few
v_gene: TRBV6-6
j_gene: TRBJ1-1

CDR3nt: TGTGCCAGCAGCAAAAGGGCAGGGCGAGGCGGGGAGCTGTTTTTT
CDR3aa: CASSKRAGRGGELFF
d_gene: NA
abundance: few
v_gene: TRBV21-1
j_gene: TRBJ2-2

CDR3nt: TGTGCCAGCAGCGTAGGGATTCGGGGGAATCAGCCCCAGCATTTT
CDR3aa: CASSVGIRGNQPQHF
d_gene: NA
abundance: NA
v_gene: TRBV9
j_gene: TRBJ1-5

CDR3nt: TGTGCCAGCAGCCTGGGACTGAACACAGATACGCAGTATTTT
CDR3aa: CASSLGLNTDTQYF
d_gene: NA
abundance: few
v_gene: TRBV7-3
j_gene: TRBJ2-3

CDR3nt: TGTGCCAGCAGCTGGGACAGGGCTGTCACTGAAGCTTTCTTT
CDR3aa: CASSWDRAVTEAFF
d_gene: TRBD1
abundance: NA
v_gene: TRBV5-6
j_gene: TRBJ1-1

CDR3nt: TGTGCCAGCAGGGAACAGCTTCTGGCGGCCAACGTCCTGACTTTC
CDR3aa: CASREQLLAANVLTF
d_gene: NA
abundance: NA
v_gene: TRBV2
j_gene: TRBJ2-6

CDR3nt: TGTGCCAGCAGACCTTCCAGCGTACTCGGAAACACCATATATTTT
CDR3aa: CASRPSSVLGNTIYF
d_gene: NA
abundance: NA
v_gene: TRBV6-1
j_gene: TRBJ1-3

CDR3nt: TGTGCCAGCCGACCGGGACTAGCGGGAGTAGAGACCCAGTACTTC
CDR3aa: CASRPGLAGVETQYF
d_gene: TRBD2
abundance: NA
v_gene: TRBV27
j_gene: TRBJ2-5

CDR3nt: TGTGCCAGCAGGGGACGGACTTTCCTCTATCAGCCCCAGCATTTT
CDR3aa: CASRGRTFLYQPQHF
d_gene: NA
abundance: NA
v_gene: TRBV28
j_gene: TRBJ1-5

CDR3nt: TGTGCCATCAGTGAGGGGAGGGGCGCGAGTGGCTACACCTTC
CDR3aa: CAISEGRGASGYTF
d_gene: NA
abundance: NA
v_gene: TRBV10-3
j_gene: TRBJ1-2

CDR3nt: TGTGCCAGCTCACCCCCAGGACTACCAGATACGCAGTATTTT
CDR3aa: CASSPPGLPDTQYF
d_gene: NA
abundance: NA
v_gene: TRBV18
j_gene: TRBJ2-3

CDR3nt: TGTGCCAGCACCCCTAACTATGGCTACACCTTC
CDR3aa: CASTPNYGYTF
d_gene: NA
abundance: NA
v_gene: TRBV2
j_gene: TRBJ1-2

CDR3nt: TGTGCCAGCAGTCGTAGGGGTCAGGGGGATGAGCAGTTCTTC
CDR3aa: CASSRRGQGDEQFF
d_gene: TRBD1
abundance: NA
v_gene: TRBV9
j_gene: TRBJ2-1

CDR3nt: TGCGCCAGCAGCCTGGGGGGATACGAGCAGTACTTC
CDR3aa: CASSLGGYEQYF
d_gene: NA
abundance: NA
v_gene: TRBV5-1
j_gene: TRBJ2-7

CDR3nt: TGTGCCAGCAGCTTTACCGGGACAGGGAGGACCGGGGAGCTGTTTTTT
CDR3aa: CASSFTGTGRTGELFF
d_gene: TRBD1
abundance: few
v_gene: TRBV5-4
j_gene: TRBJ2-2

CDR3nt: TGCGCCAGCCGCTCCGGGACAGGGAATTTTTGGGAGACCCAGTACTTC
CDR3aa: CASRSGTGNFWETQYF
d_gene: TRBD1
abundance: NA
v_gene: TRBV5-1
j_gene: TRBJ2-5

CDR3nt: TGTGCCAGCAGCCCTAGTCCAAGTTCTGTCTATGGCTACACCTTC
CDR3aa: CASSPSPSSVYGYTF
d_gene: NA
abundance: NA
v_gene: TRBV6-6
j_gene: TRBJ1-2

CDR3nt: TGTGCCAGCAGGGAATTGCTGGGACAGACCAACACCGGGGAGCTGTTTTTT
CDR3aa: CASRELLGQTNTGELFF
d_gene: TRBD1
abundance: few
v_gene: TRBV27
j_gene: TRBJ2-2

CDR3nt: TGTGCCAGCAGCCAAGCTATGGCCGGGAGTGTCACTGAGCAGTTCTTC
CDR3aa: CASSQAMAGSVTEQFF
d_gene: NA
abundance: NA
v_gene: TRBV4-2
j_gene: TRBJ2-1

CDR3nt: TGTGCCAGCAGCTCGGACAGGGCAGGTATGAACACTGAAGCTTTCTTT
CDR3aa: CASSSDRAGMNTEAFF
d_gene: TRBD1
abundance: NA
v_gene: TRBV7-8
j_gene: TRBJ1-1

CDR3nt: TGTGCCAGCTCACTAGAAGAGACCCAGTACTTC
CDR3aa: CASSLEETQYF
d_gene: NA
abundance: once
v_gene: TRBV18
j_gene: TRBJ2-5

CDR3nt: TGCGCCAGCAGCTTTGGGAGCGAAGAGACCCAGTACTTC
CDR3aa: CASSFGSEETQYF
d_gene: NA
abundance: NA
v_gene: TRBV5-1
j_gene: TRBJ2-5

CDR3nt: TGTGCCAGCAGCTTGTACGGGCACGAGCAGTACTTC
CDR3aa: CASSLYGHEQYF
d_gene: NA
abundance: NA
v_gene: TRBV7-2
j_gene: TRBJ2-7

CDR3nt: TGTGCCACCAGCAGCGGACACGGCACAGATACGCAGTATTTT
CDR3aa: CATSSGHGTDTQYF
d_gene: NA
abundance: NA
v_gene: TRBV15
j_gene: TRBJ2-3